These 11 T cell receptor beta chains were all obtained from the same sample, sequenced in a study of cytomegalovirus exposure and HLA in healthy donors. 60 Vbeta and 13 Jbeta primers were used in PCR. The table came from immunoSEQ multiplex PCR; TCRdb's copy has only in-frame clones and leaves some out. The sample yields around 100,000 clones, around three quarters seen once. Sequences were obtained from PBMCs. All receptors derive from a woman aged 40-49 years in good health and CMV-seronegative.

The chain recombines TRBV5-6 with TRBJ2-7, with 9 bases matching TRBD2. J lost 3 bases, V lost 0 bases, and 4 bases had no gene match. Germline V gene sequence: CDR1 SGHDT, CDR2 YYEEEE. The CDR3 runs to 15 residues. Written as DNA, the CDR3 is TGTGCCAGCAGCTTGGGCGGGACTAGCATCTACGAGCAGTACTTC. This sequence encodes CASSLGGTSIYEQYF. Full variable domain (missing parts from reference TRBV5-6 and TRBJ2-7): DAGVTQSPTHLIKTRGQQVTLRCSPKSGHDTVSWYQQALGQGPQFIFQYYEEEERQRGNFPDRFSGHQFPNYSSELNVNALLLGDSALYLCASSLGGTSIYEQYFGPGTRLTVT.

To note about this clone: Germline and junction disagree at one end, which may indicate a read error. CDR3: CARSPSGGGNEQFF. The CDR3 nucleotides read TGTGCCCGCTCACCATCGGGCGGAGGCAATGAGCAGTTCTTC. The genes are TRBV18 and TRBJ2-1, with D possibly being TRBD2 (5 bases). Per the germline V gene, CDR1 is KGHSH and CDR2 is LQKENI. This CDR3 has 14 amino acids.

This clone showed up just once. The chain uses TRBV9 and TRBJ2-2; the D gene is possibly TRBD2 (5 bases). The CDR3 is 15 residues long. V shed 4 bases and J shed 3 bases, with 13 bases lying between them. Germline lookup yields CDR1 SGDLS and CDR2 YYNGEE. The CDR3 sequence is CASSPRSGYTGELFF. Written as DNA, the CDR3 is TGTGCCAGCAGCCCCCGCAGCGGATACACCGGGGAGCTGTTTTTT.

The chain couples TRBV7-2 to TRBJ2-3; D remains unclear. CDR1 and CDR2 (germline): SGHTA, FQGNSA. The CDR3 covers 13 residues. V lost 9 bases to trimming and J lost 1 base, with 11 bases between them. The CDR3 loop is CASVSTRTDTQYF. Here the CDR3 DNA reads TGTGCCAGTGTTAGCACTCGCACAGATACGCAGTATTTT.

In this sample, this clone turned up once. V usage is TRBV5-4 and J usage is TRBJ1-1; D gene uncertain. In germline, CDR1 is SGHNT, CDR2 YYREEE (reference sequence). V was shortened by 0 bases and J by 0 bases, with 6 bases between the two germline ends. This CDR3 comprises 14 residues. This chain's CDR3 is CASSLGGLNTEAFF. In nucleotides, the CDR3 is TGTGCCAGCAGCTTGGGCGGATTGAACACTGAAGCTTTCTTT.

This rearrangement joins TRBV4-1 to TRBJ2-3; 14 nucleotides line up with TRBD2. The CDR3 has 18 residues. Germline V gene sequence: CDR1 MGHRA, CDR2 YSYEKL. V gave up 4 bases and J gave up 5 bases; unmatched junction bases: 11. The CDR3 reads CASSPISGTSGRRDTQYF. The CDR3 DNA is TGCGCCAGCAGCCCTATTAGCGGGACTAGCGGGAGAAGAGATACGCAGTATTTT.

The chain uses TRBV5-1 and TRBJ1-4; D unclear. Germline CDR1 SGHRS, CDR2 YFSETQ. V was cut by 4 bases and J by 7 bases, with 17 bases left in between. The CDR3 length is 15 residues. The CDR3 loop is CASSISTVGGEKLFF. CDR3 nucleotides: TGCGCCAGCAGCATTTCAACAGTGGGAGGTGAAAAACTGTTTTTT.

The V and J genes are TRBV11-3 and TRBJ2-1; 7 bases are a match to TRBD1. Trimming removed 3 bases from V and 5 bases from J; junction bases left unmatched: 7. There are 15 residues in the CDR3. CDR1 and CDR2 (germline): SGHNT, YENEEA. The CDR3 region has the DNA TGTGCCAGCAGCTTCCAGACAGGGAATGACAATGAGCAGTTCTTC. This translates into CASSFQTGNDNEQFF.

The chain links TRBV9 to TRBJ1-1; 7 bases match TRBD1. This CDR3 contains 13 residues. V lost 3 bases and J lost 4; bases outside the gene matches: 3. Germline V gene lookup returns CDR1 SGDLS and CDR2 YYNGEE. The CDR3 DNA is TGTGCCAGCAGCGCTCAGGGGGTCACTGAAGCTTTCTTT. Its protein is CASSAQGVTEAFF.

The chain couples TRBV7-9 to TRBJ2-1, with 7 nucleotides matching TRBD1. The V and J ends lost 5 bases and 12 bases, in that order; junction bases with no gene match: 10. CDR1 and CDR2 from the germline V gene are SEHNR and FQNEAQ (reference sequence). This CDR3 has 13 residues. The CDR3, as DNA: TGTGCCAGCAGCCCCTTCACAGGGGAAGGGCAGTTCTTC. Its translation is CASSPFTGEGQFF. Complete variable domain (other parts from reference TRBV7-9 and TRBJ2-1): DTGVSQNPRHKITKRGQNVTFRCDPISEHNRLYWYRQTLGQGPEFLTYFQNEAQLEKSRLLSDRFSAERPKGSFSTLEIQRTEQGDSAMYLCASSPFTGEGQFFGPGTRLTVL.

The chain has TRBV9 and TRBJ2-5; 10 bases match TRBD2. The J segment lost 5 bases and the V segment lost 2 bases, leaving 9 bases of the junction unmatched. CDR3 size: 16 residues. Germline values: CDR1 SGDLS, CDR2 YYNGEE. The CDR3 protein is CASSVSGGLASETQYF. CDR3 sequence (DNA): TGTGCCAGCAGCGTCAGTGGGGGACTAGCGTCGGAGACCCAGTACTTC.